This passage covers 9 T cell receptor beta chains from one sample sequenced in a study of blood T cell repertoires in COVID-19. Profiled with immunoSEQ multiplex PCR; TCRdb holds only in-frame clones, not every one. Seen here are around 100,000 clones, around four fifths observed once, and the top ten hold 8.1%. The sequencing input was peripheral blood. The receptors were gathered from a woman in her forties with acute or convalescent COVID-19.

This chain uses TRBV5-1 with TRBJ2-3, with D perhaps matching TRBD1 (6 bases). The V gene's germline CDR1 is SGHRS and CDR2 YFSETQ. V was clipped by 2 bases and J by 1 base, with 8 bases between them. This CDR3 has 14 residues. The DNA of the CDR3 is TGCGCCAGCAGCTTACAGGGCGGCACAGATACGCAGTATTTT. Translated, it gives CASSLQGGTDTQYF.

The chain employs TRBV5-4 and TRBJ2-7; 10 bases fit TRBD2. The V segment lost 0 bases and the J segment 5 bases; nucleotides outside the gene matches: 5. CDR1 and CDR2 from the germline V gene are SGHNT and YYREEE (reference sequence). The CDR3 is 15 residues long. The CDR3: CASSLVSGGANEQYF. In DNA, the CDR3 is TGTGCCAGCAGCTTGGTGAGCGGGGGGGCGAACGAGCAGTACTTC.

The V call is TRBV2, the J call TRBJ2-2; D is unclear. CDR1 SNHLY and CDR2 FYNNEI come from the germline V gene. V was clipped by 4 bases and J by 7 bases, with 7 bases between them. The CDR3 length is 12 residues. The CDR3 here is CASSVTGGELFF. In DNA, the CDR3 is TGTGCCAGCAGTGTTACTGGCGGGGAGCTGTTTTTT.

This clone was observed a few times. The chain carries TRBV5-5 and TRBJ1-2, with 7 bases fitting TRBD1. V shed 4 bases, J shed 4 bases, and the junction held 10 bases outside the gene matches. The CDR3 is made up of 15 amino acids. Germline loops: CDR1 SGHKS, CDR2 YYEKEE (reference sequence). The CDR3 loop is CASSLMIGTVYGYTF. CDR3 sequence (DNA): TGTGCCAGCAGCCTTATGATTGGGACAGTCTATGGCTACACCTTC.

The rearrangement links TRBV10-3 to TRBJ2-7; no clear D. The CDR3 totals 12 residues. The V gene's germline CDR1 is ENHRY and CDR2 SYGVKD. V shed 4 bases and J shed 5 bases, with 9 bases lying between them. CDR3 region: CAISAGGNEQYF. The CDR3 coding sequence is TGTGCCATCAGTGCTGGCGGTAACGAGCAGTACTTC.

The CDR3 nucleotides are TGCGCCAGCAGCTTGGTGCAGGGGGCGATCTACAATGAGCAGTTCTTC. Amino acid sequence: CASSLVQGAIYNEQFF. The rearrangement links TRBV5-1 to TRBJ2-1; 8 bases fit TRBD1. Germline CDR1 and CDR2: SGHRS and YFSETQ. The CDR3 sequence is 16 residues long. V was clipped by 0 bases and J by 3 bases; unmatched bases: 5. The full variable domain, in which reference TRBV5-1 and TRBJ2-1 provide the parts outside the CDR3, is KAGVTQTPRYLIKTRGQQVTLSCSPISGHRSVSWYQQTPGQGLQFLFEYFSETQRNKGNFPGRFSGRQFSNSRSEMNVSTLELGDSALYLCASSLVQGAIYNEQFFGPGTRLTVL.

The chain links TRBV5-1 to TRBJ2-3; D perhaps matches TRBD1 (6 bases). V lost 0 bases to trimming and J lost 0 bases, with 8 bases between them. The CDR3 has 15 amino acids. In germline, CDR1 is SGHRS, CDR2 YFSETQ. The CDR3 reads CASSLADRSTDTQYF. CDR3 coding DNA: TGCGCCAGCAGCTTGGCTGACAGGAGCACAGATACGCAGTATTTT. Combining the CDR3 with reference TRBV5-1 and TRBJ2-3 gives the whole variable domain KAGVTQTPRYLIKTRGQQVTLSCSPISGHRSVSWYQQTPGQGLQFLFEYFSETQRNKGNFPGRFSGRQFSNSRSEMNVSTLELGDSALYLCASSLADRSTDTQYFGPGTRLTVL.

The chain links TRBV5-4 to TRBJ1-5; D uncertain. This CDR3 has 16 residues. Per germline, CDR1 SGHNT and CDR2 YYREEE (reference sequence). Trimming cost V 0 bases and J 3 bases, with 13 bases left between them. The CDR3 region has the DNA TGTGCCAGCAGCTTGGGTGGGCAGCAAGTCAATCAGCCCCAGCATTTT. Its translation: CASSLGGQQVNQPQHF.

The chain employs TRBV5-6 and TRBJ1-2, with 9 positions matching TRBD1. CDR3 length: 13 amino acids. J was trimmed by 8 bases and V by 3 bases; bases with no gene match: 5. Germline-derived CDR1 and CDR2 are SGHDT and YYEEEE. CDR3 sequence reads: CASSYRDRDGYTF. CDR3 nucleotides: TGTGCCAGCAGCTACCGGGACAGGGACGGCTACACCTTC.